Described below is a single T cell receptor (beta chain) sequence and its context. Its antigen remains unidentified. These data come from a study of cytomegalovirus exposure and HLA in healthy donors. Study-level points and caveats: Being indistinguishable, some V segments were excluded, TRBV6-2 and TRBV6-3 among them.

The CDR3 sequence is 14 residues long. Germline values: CDR1 MDHEN, CDR2 SYDVKM. The junction had 8 bases not matched to a gene; V was cut back by 7 bases and J by 3 bases. Researchers ran the PCR with 60 Vbeta and 13 Jbeta primers. Sequencing was performed with immunoSEQ multiplex PCR; in TCRdb, only in-frame clones are kept and a portion is missing. The repertoire shows roughly 200,000 clones; the top ten hold roughly 1.2%. This TCR came from a girl aged 2 to 9 in good health and CMV-seropositive. Sequencing was carried out using PBMCs. The genes are TRBV28 and TRBJ2-7, with 8 bases aligning to TRBD1. This CDR3 reads CASTKGQALYEQYF. CDR3 nucleotides: TGTGCCAGCACAAAGGGACAGGCCCTCTACGAGCAGTACTTC.